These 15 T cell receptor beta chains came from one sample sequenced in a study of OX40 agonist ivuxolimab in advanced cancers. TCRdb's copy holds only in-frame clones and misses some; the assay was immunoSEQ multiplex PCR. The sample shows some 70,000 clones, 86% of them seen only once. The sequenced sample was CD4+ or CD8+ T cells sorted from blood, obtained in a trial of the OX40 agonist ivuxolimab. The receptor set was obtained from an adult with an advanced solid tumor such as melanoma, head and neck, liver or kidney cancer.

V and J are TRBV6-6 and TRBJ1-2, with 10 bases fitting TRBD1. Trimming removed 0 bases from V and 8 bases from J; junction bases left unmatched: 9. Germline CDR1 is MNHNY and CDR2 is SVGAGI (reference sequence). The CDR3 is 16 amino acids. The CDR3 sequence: CASSYSGTGVPNGYTF. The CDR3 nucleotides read TGTGCCAGCAGTTACTCTGGGACAGGGGTCCCGAACGGCTACACCTTC.

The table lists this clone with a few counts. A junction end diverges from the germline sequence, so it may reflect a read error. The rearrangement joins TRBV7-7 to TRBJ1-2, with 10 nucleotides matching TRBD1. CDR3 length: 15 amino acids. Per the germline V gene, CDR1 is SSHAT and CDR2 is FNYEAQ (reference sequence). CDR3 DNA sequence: TGTGCTAGCAGCCCAGACAGGGGGCGAGTTGATGGCTACACCTTC. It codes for CASSPDRGRVDGYTF.

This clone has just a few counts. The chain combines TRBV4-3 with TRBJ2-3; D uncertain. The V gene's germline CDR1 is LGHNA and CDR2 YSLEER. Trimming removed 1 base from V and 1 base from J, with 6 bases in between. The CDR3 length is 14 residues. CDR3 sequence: CASSQGSRTDTQYF. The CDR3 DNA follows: TGCGCCAGCAGCCAAGGAAGTCGCACAGATACGCAGTATTTT.

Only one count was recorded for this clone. CDR3 DNA: TGCAGCGTTGAGGGGAGCACAGATACGCAGTATTTT. It codes for CSVEGSTDTQYF. The chain couples TRBV29-1 to TRBJ2-3; D not resolved. The V end was cut by 3 bases, the J end by 0 bases, with 4 bases between. This CDR3 has 12 amino acids. CDR1 and CDR2 (germline): SQVTM, ANQGSEA.

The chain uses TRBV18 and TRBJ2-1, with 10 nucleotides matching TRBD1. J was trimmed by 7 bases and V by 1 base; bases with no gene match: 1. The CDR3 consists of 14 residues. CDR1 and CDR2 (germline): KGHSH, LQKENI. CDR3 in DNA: TGTGCCAGCTCACCACAGGGACAGGGGAATGAGCAGTTCTTC. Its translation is CASSPQGQGNEQFF.

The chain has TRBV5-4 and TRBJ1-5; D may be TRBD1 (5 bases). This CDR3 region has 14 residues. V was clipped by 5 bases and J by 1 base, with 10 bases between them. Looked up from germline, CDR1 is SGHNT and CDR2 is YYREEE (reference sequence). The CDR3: CASSTGGSNQPQHF. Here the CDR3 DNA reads TGTGCCAGCAGTACCGGGGGGAGCAATCAGCCCCAGCATTTT.

The CDR3, as DNA: TGTGCCAGCAGCCGTGACACGCGGGAGACCCAGTACTTC. Its translation: CASSRDTRETQYF. The V gene is TRBV5-4, the J gene TRBJ2-5; D is unresolved. CDR3 length: 13 residues. CDR1 is SGHNT and CDR2 is YYREEE in the germline V gene (reference sequence). V lost 4 bases and J lost 5, with 12 bases in between.

The CDR3 spells CATSRDLSEGADTQYF. CDR3 nucleotides: TGTGCCACCAGCAGAGATTTGTCTGAGGGTGCAGATACGCAGTATTTT. This chain links TRBV15 with TRBJ2-3; maybe TRBD2 (5 bases). The ends were cut back, 0 bases at V and 4 bases at J, with 14 bases in the middle. Germline loops: CDR1 LNHNV, CDR2 YYDKDF (reference sequence). The CDR3 consists of 16 residues.

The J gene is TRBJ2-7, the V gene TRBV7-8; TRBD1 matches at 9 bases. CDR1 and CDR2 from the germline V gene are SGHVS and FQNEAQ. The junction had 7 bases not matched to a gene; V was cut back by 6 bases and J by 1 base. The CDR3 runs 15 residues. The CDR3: CASRNRDRASYEQYF. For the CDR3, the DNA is TGTGCCAGCAGGAACCGGGACAGGGCTTCCTACGAGCAGTACTTC.

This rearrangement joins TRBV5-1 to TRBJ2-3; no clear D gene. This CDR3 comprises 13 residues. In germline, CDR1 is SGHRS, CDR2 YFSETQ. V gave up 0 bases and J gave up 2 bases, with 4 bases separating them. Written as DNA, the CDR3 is TGCGCCAGCAGCTTGGGTTTCACAGATACGCAGTATTTT. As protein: CASSLGFTDTQYF.

The CDR3 spells CASSYRGPYEQYF. CDR3 DNA: TGTGCCAGCAGCTACAGGGGACCCTACGAGCAGTACTTC. The J gene is TRBJ2-7, the V gene TRBV14; 7 nucleotides agree with TRBD1. The CDR3 contains 13 residues. J was trimmed by 2 bases and V by 5 bases; bases with no gene match: 3. The germline V gene has CDR1 SGHDN and CDR2 FVKESK.

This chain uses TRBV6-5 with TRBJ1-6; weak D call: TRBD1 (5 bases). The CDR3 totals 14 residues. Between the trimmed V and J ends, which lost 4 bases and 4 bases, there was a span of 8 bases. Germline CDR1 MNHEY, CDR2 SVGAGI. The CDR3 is CASSWTPYNSPLHF. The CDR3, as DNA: TGTGCCAGCAGTTGGACACCGTATAATTCACCCCTCCACTTT.

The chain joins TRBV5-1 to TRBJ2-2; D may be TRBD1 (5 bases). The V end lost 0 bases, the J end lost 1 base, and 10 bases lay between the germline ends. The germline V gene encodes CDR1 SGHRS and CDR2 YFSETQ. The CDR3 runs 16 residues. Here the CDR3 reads CASSLVSTGNTGELFF. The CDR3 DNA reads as TGCGCCAGCAGCTTGGTGTCTACAGGGAACACCGGGGAGCTGTTTTTT.

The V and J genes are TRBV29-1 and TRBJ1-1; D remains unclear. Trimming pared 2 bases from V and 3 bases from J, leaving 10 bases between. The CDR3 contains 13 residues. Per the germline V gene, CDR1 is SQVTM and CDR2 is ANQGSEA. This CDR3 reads CSVENGFDTEAFF. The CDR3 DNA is TGCAGCGTTGAAAACGGTTTCGACACTGAAGCTTTCTTT.

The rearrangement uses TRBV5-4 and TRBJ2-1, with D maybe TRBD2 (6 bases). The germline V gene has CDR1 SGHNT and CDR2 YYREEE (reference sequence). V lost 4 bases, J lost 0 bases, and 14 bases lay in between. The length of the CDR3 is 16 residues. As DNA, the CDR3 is TGTGCCAGCAGCACCGCCCGGGGGAGCTCCTACAATGAGCAGTTCTTC. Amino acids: CASSTARGSSYNEQFF.